This TCR gamma chain derives from a study of gamma delta lymphoproliferative disorders and STAT genes (dated by TCRdb to between 2018 and 2020). About the full investigation: Of the 9 Tgammadelta LGLL patients who were sequenced, 4 had symptomatic disease and 5 followed an indolent course. Delta-chain libraries followed the EuroClonality-NGS working group standard operating procedure, because no corresponding Invivoscribe delta assay was available. The study profiled TCR gamma and delta CDR3 repertoires by deep sequencing in Tgammadelta lymphoproliferative disease patients and healthy controls, within a larger immunophenotypic and STAT-mutation study. The LymphoTrack Dx TCRG Assay was used to build gamma-chain libraries from a minimum of 50 ng of genomic DNA. The TCR-sequenced pilot group comprised fewer than 10 Tgammadelta large granular lymphocyte leukemia patients and a couple of hepatosplenic T-cell lymphoma patients. To confirm the results, all delta-chain samples and a couple of gamma-chain samples were sequenced a second time.

As for this clone: There is no known antigen for this receptor. There are no base qualities to consult, and no much larger clone falls within one base.

Both library methods used multiplex PCR with primers targeting conserved V and J regions of the TCR genes. Amplicons were purified, pooled and sequenced on an Illumina MiSeq platform. On the authors' methods: V(D)J alignment, clonotype assembly and translation were done with MiXCR, while functionality assessment and CDR3 repertoire analyses were done with VDJtools. CDR3 followed the IMGT definition, and analyses included only productive sequences that used functional genes, leaving out ORF genes and pseudogenes. Identical amino acid CDR3s of major clonotypes (frequency >=5%) were searched for across all patients and controls using a custom Python script. A one-sided non-parametric Wilcoxon test was used to compare clonotype frequencies in patients versus controls. TCRdb called clones anew from the public reads via CATT; matching DNA rows were later pooled. TCRdb assigned the V and J calls; the authors' analysis was not used. Here the sample has more than 2,000 gamma-chain clones; almost 10% occur a single time. Together, the top ten hold 55% to 70% of the sample.

For both patients and controls, peripheral blood mononuclear cells were isolated, and the genomic DNA from these cells was used for TCR sequencing. The median age of the sequenced patients was more than 60 years, and the group included about five males and roughly six females. Patients were recruited at a single hematology unit in Padova, Italy, and were reclassified as T-LGLL or HSTCL according to 2017 WHO criteria. All patient samples were collected while patients were either off therapy or before therapy. The CDR3 goes from the cysteine to the phenylalanine over 15 residues. Of the read, only the CDR3 DNA is kept; its 45 bases are in frame from base 1. Here V drops 3 bases and J drops 3 bases, and the junction holds 11 bases not matched to any gene. In the germline V gene, CDR1 corresponds to VENAVY and CDR2 to YDSYNSRV. Results and caveats for the whole study, not just this receptor: When whole repertoires were clustered, gamma repertoires from patients formed a group apart from those of healthy controls, but delta repertoires showed no separation between the groups. Major clones in indolent patients were dominated by Vgamma9-JgammaP and Vdelta2-Ddelta3-Jdelta1 rearrangements, whereas these rearrangements were absent in symptomatic patients, in whom less common gene combinations were used. Nearly all major patient gamma and delta clonotypes were public, shared with at least one healthy donor; only two gamma clonotypes were private to disease. Leukemic cells were skewed toward terminal effectors, whereas control T cells likely spanned varied maturation stages, a difference potentially limiting comparisons between patients and controls. The authors pointed out that NGS specificity may be lower at low frequencies, so whether leukemic clones are public or private needs to be confirmed.

The rearrangement combines TRGV8 with TRGJ1 or TRGJ2. The J gene was not available in TCRdb and was assigned here by matching the DNA to germline segments. This clonotype originated in a human donor with gamma-delta T-cell large granular lymphocyte leukemia. Sample: blood. The DNA sequence is TGTGCCACCTGGGATCACCCACGCCTTTATTATAAGAAACTCTTT. The resulting protein is CATWDHPRLYYKKLF.